This passage covers 29 T cell receptor beta chains from one sample sequenced in a study of cytomegalovirus exposure and HLA in healthy donors listed by TCRdb under 2017. The library was made by the immunoSEQ multiplex PCR assay. The multiplex PCR relied on a mix of 60 forward primers for TCR Vbeta segments and 13 reverse primers for TCR Jbeta segments. The table comes from immuneACCESS by way of TCRdb, which keeps in-frame sequences with V and J called. Part of the clones is missing from these tables; in studies checked, under half for an unresolved V gene and the rest for unknown reasons. This sample comprises fewer than 130,000 clones, under 85% of them detected only once. Around 6.6% of the sample belongs to the ten largest clones. The sample taken for sequencing was PBMCs. The receptors originated from a man aged 30 to 45 in good health and CMV-seropositive.

The chain has TRBV5-6 and TRBJ2-1, with 7 bases identical to TRBD2. This CDR3 spans 18 amino acids. CDR1 and CDR2 (germline): SGHDT, YYEEEE. Unmatched junction bases numbered 13, after V lost 4 bases and J lost 0 bases. The DNA of the CDR3 is TGTGCCAGCAGCCCGGGTTATGGCCTAGCGGACTCCTACAATGAGCAGTTCTTC. It translates to CASSPGYGLADSYNEQFF.

V is TRBV6-5 and J is TRBJ1-4; 8 bases are a match to TRBD1. V shed 6 bases and J 8 bases; nucleotides not matched to a gene: 11. The CDR3 consists of 15 residues. CDR1 is MNHEY, CDR2 SVGAGI, per germline. The DNA of the CDR3 is TGTGCCAGCAGGGAATCAGGGGGCGGCGGGGAAAAACTGTTTTTT. Translated: CASRESGGGGEKLFF.

The V call is TRBV10-3, the J call TRBJ1-6; the D gene is possibly TRBD1 (5 bases). This CDR3 has 13 residues. Germline values: CDR1 ENHRY, CDR2 SYGVKD. V dropped 8 bases and J dropped 10 bases, with 15 bases sitting between them. This CDR3 is CAIGQGIGSPLHF. Here the CDR3 DNA reads TGTGCCATCGGGCAGGGCATTGGATCACCCCTCCACTTT.

The rearrangement joins TRBV19 to TRBJ1-1; D perhaps matches TRBD1 (5 bases). This CDR3 region has 15 residues. V dropped 2 bases and J dropped 5 bases, with 15 bases sitting between them. The germline gives CDR1 LNHDA, CDR2 SQIVND (reference sequence). The CDR3 sequence is CASSINAGLRTEAFF. The CDR3 coding sequence is TGTGCCAGTAGTATAAACGCAGGGCTACGAACTGAAGCTTTCTTT.

V and J are TRBV19 and TRBJ2-7; TRBD2 might be the D (5 bases). Germline V gives CDR1 LNHDA, CDR2 SQIVND (reference sequence). Between the trimmed V and J ends, which lost 2 bases and 0 bases, there was a span of 14 bases. The CDR3 covers 16 residues. The CDR3 nucleotides read TGTGCCAGTAGTATAATATATCGGAGGTCCTCCTACGAGCAGTACTTC. Encoded protein: CASSIIYRRSSYEQYF.

The gene calls are TRBV7-7 and TRBJ2-7; a possible D gene is TRBD2 (6 bases). The CDR3 loop spans 14 amino acids. Per the germline V gene, CDR1 is SSHAT and CDR2 is FNYEAQ (reference sequence). V was cut by 11 bases and J by 2 bases, with 19 bases left in between. CDR3: CAEKRRAKPYEQYF. CDR3 nucleotide sequence: TGTGCCGAAAAGCGGAGGGCGAAACCCTACGAGCAGTACTTC.

This chain links TRBV5-1 with TRBJ2-3, with D possibly matching TRBD2 (6 bases). CDR3 length equals 14 residues. The germline V and J ends were trimmed by 5 bases and 5 bases, with 15 bases remaining between them. The germline gives CDR1 SGHRS, CDR2 YFSETQ. The DNA for the CDR3 is TGCGCCAGCAGTGTTATGGTGGGAGGAGATACGCAGTATTTT. Amino acids: CASSVMVGGDTQYF.

V usage is TRBV27 and J usage is TRBJ2-1; 12 nucleotides align to TRBD2. Trimming took 1 base from V and 9 from J; bases not matched to a gene: 7. This CDR3 spans 16 amino acids. Germline CDR1 reads MNHEY; CDR2 reads SMNVEV (reference sequence). CDR3 DNA sequence: TGTGCCAGCAGTTTATATTCTAGCGGGGGGGCCAGTGAGCAGTTCTTC. It is translated as CASSLYSSGGASEQFF.

V is TRBV29-1 and J is TRBJ2-1; 11 nucleotides match TRBD1. J gave up 6 bases and V 3 bases, and 4 bases lay outside the gene matches. This CDR3 has 14 residues. The germline V gene has CDR1 SQVTM and CDR2 ANQGSEA. The CDR3 nucleotides read TGCAGCGTTGAGGGGACAGGGGGATTCAATGAGCAGTTCTTC. Translated, it gives CSVEGTGGFNEQFF.

This clone was observed a handful of times. V usage is TRBV27 and J usage is TRBJ1-1; 9 positions agree with TRBD1. V lost 2 bases, J lost 4 bases, and 2 bases stayed unmatched. Per germline, CDR1 MNHEY and CDR2 SMNVEV (reference sequence). CDR3 length equals 14 residues. CDR3: CASSLRGQGTEAFF. In nucleotides, the CDR3 is TGTGCCAGCAGTTTAAGGGGACAGGGCACTGAAGCTTTCTTT.

CDR3: CASSLRAGTPGYGYTF. In DNA form, the CDR3 reads TGTGCCAGCAGCTTACGCGCGGGAACCCCTGGCTATGGCTACACCTTC. The chain couples TRBV7-3 to TRBJ1-2, with D unresolved. Germline values: CDR1 SGHTA, CDR2 FQGTGA. V dropped 2 bases and J dropped 4 bases, with 17 bases sitting between them. The CDR3 loop spans 16 amino acids.

This chain links TRBV6-6 with TRBJ2-3; a possible D gene is TRBD1 (5 bases). Trimming pared 2 bases from V and 1 base from J, leaving 13 bases between. The CDR3 is made up of 16 amino acids. Per germline, CDR1 MNHNY and CDR2 SVGAGI (reference sequence). This CDR3 is CASSYGAAGGTDTQYF. DNA of the CDR3: TGTGCCAGCAGTTACGGGGCCGCAGGTGGCACAGATACGCAGTATTTT.

The chain carries TRBV5-1 and TRBJ2-7, with 8 bases fitting TRBD1. The CDR3 extends over 13 amino acids. CDR1 is SGHRS, CDR2 YFSETQ, per germline. V lost 6 bases, J lost 3 bases, and 5 bases stayed unmatched. The CDR3: CASTDGQGYEQYF. The CDR3 coding sequence is TGCGCCAGCACCGACGGACAGGGCTACGAGCAGTACTTC.

This sequence joins TRBV5-1 and TRBJ2-1; the match to TRBD2 covers 11 bases. J lost 7 bases, V lost 5 bases, and 8 bases had no gene match. This CDR3 is built from 15 residues. Germline CDR1 is SGHRS and CDR2 is YFSETQ. CDR3 sequence reads: CASSDSGGAFNEQFF. The DNA for the CDR3 is TGCGCCAGCAGTGATAGCGGGGGGGCTTTTAATGAGCAGTTCTTC.

The chain has TRBV19 and TRBJ2-3; no clear D. This CDR3 contains 14 residues. CDR1 and CDR2 (germline): LNHDA, SQIVND (reference sequence). V was clipped by 2 bases and J by 2 bases, with 8 bases between them. CDR3 in amino acids: CASSILKFTDTQYF. The CDR3 bases are TGTGCCAGTAGTATACTTAAATTCACAGATACGCAGTATTTT.

This chain uses TRBV18 with TRBJ2-3; 8 positions agree with TRBD2. The CDR3 contains 16 residues. V shed 2 bases and J 6 bases; nucleotides not matched to a gene: 10. Germline CDR1 and CDR2: KGHSH and LQKENI. In DNA, the CDR3 is TGTGCCAGCTCACCAAGGGCTAGCGGGTTAGGGGATACGCAGTATTTT. Translation gives CASSPRASGLGDTQYF.

The chain carries TRBV21-1 and TRBJ1-2. TRBV21-1 is a pseudogene. The CDR3 sequence is 16 residues long. The CDR3, as DNA: TGTGCCAGCAGCAAAAAGTCTGAGATAACTAACTATGGCTACACCTTC. Protein sequence: CASSKKSEITNYGYTF.

The genes are TRBV23-1 and TRBJ1-4, with D uncertain. TRBV23-1 is sorted into the ORF group, with uncertain function. The CDR3 consists of 16 residues. V was shortened by 4 bases and J by 8 bases, with 20 bases between the two germline ends. CDR3 protein: CASSPRGLQGGEKLFF. CDR3 sequence (DNA): TGCGCCAGCAGTCCACGGGGTCTGCAAGGTGGGGAAAAACTGTTTTTT.

V gene TRBV14 combines with J gene TRBJ2-2, with unresolved D. There are 15 residues in the CDR3. Germline CDR1 reads SGHDN; CDR2 reads FVKESK. The ends were cut back, 1 base at V and 0 bases at J, with 6 bases in the middle. CDR3 nucleotides: TGTGCCAGCAGCCAAGGACGGGCGAACACCGGGGAGCTGTTTTTT. Residues: CASSQGRANTGELFF.

This chain uses TRBV19 with TRBJ1-5; TRBD1 matches 7 bases. This CDR3 comprises 15 residues. V lost 5 bases and J lost 11; bases outside the gene matches: 15. Germline V gene lookup returns CDR1 LNHDA and CDR2 SQIVND (reference sequence). CDR3 residues: CASSEGEGASLTQHF. CDR3 sequence (DNA): TGTGCCAGTAGTGAGGGAGAGGGGGCGTCGTTGACCCAGCATTTT.

This chain connects TRBV7-2 to TRBJ1-1, with D perhaps TRBD1 (5 bases). The CDR3 totals 14 residues. Per germline, CDR1 SGHTA and CDR2 FQGNSA. V was pared by 5 bases and J by 6 bases, with 16 bases between. The CDR3 nucleotides read TGTGCCAGCAGCATCTGGACATTCCGGTCTGAAGCTTTCTTT. It yields the protein CASSIWTFRSEAFF.

The V gene is TRBV2, the J gene TRBJ2-5, with D possibly TRBD2 on 7 matching bases. V was clipped by 6 bases and J by 0 bases, with 14 bases between them. The germline CDR1 and CDR2 sequences are SNHLY and FYNNEI. The CDR3 has 15 amino acids. The CDR3 nucleotides are TGTGCCAGCAGGATGAGCGGGGACAACCAAGAGACCCAGTACTTC. It translates to CASRMSGDNQETQYF.

The chain employs TRBV7-2 and TRBJ1-1; D gene ambiguous. The CDR3 has 13 amino acids. The V gene lost 6 bases and the J gene lost 1 base, with 9 bases spanning the gap. The V gene's germline CDR1 is SGHTA and CDR2 FQGNSA. Here the CDR3 reads CASRVDTNTEAFF. CDR3 bases: TGTGCCAGCAGGGTAGACACGAACACTGAAGCTTTCTTT.

Comment on this clone: One junction end disagrees with the germline gene, perhaps due to a read error. This chain uses TRBV7-7 with TRBJ2-5; TRBD2 aligns across 9 bases. Germline V gene data show CDR1 as SSHAT and CDR2 as FNYEAQ (reference sequence). This CDR3 has 15 residues. CDR3 in DNA: TGTGCTAGCAGCTCCGTAGCGGGGGAACAAGAGACCCAGTACTTC. Amino acid sequence: CASSSVAGEQETQYF. Supplemented by reference TRBV7-7 and TRBJ2-5, the full variable domain reads GAGVSQSPRYKVTKRGQDVTLRCDPISSHATLYWYQQALGQGPEFLTYFNYEAQPDKSGLPSDRFSAERPEGSISTLTIQRTEQRDSAMYRCASSSVAGEQETQYFGPGTRLLVL.

The chain carries TRBV2 and TRBJ2-3, with 12 bases identical to TRBD2. With 5 bases clipped from V and 5 bases from J, the junction kept 8 bases outside the gene matches. The germline CDR1 and CDR2 sequences are SNHLY and FYNNEI. The CDR3 is 16 amino acids. The CDR3 coding sequence is TGTGCCAGCAGTTATTGGACTAGCGGGGTTGTAGATACGCAGTATTTT. Amino acid sequence: CASSYWTSGVVDTQYF.

The chain recombines TRBV6-1 with TRBJ2-3, with 7 bases aligning to TRBD1. V lost 4 bases, J lost 4 bases, and 8 bases stayed unmatched. This CDR3 has 15 residues. The germline V gene encodes CDR1 MNHNS and CDR2 SASEGT. CDR3 sequence reads: CASSVQTGSADTQYF. CDR3 sequence (DNA): TGTGCCAGCAGTGTCCAGACAGGGAGTGCAGATACGCAGTATTTT.

This clone was found a few times. The chain links TRBV7-9 to TRBJ1-4; TRBD1 aligns across 8 bases. V dropped 5 bases and J dropped 5; count of bases not matched to a gene: 4. Germline V lookup: CDR1 SEHNR, CDR2 FQNEAQ (reference sequence). The CDR3 has 14 residues. The CDR3 sequence is CASSRGQENEKLFF. The CDR3 bases are TGTGCCAGCAGCCGGGGACAGGAAAATGAAAAACTGTTTTTT.

The V gene is TRBV19, the J gene TRBJ1-1; D is possibly TRBD1 (5 bases). Germline CDR1 LNHDA, CDR2 SQIVND (reference sequence). The CDR3 is 15 residues long. V was pared by 3 bases and J by 6 bases, with 17 bases between. Here the CDR3 reads CASSIRGDSWAEAFF. Written as DNA, the CDR3 is TGTGCCAGTAGTATCCGGGGGGATTCGTGGGCTGAAGCTTTCTTT.

The V call is TRBV4-3, the J call TRBJ2-1, with 11 positions matching TRBD2. V was clipped by 0 bases and J by 1 base; unmatched bases: 14. Germline V CDR1 and CDR2: LGHNA, YSLEER. The CDR3 has 21 amino acids. CDR3 protein: CASSQDAVDRLAGLSYNEQFF. The CDR3 DNA reads TGCGCCAGCAGCCAAGATGCCGTCGACAGACTAGCGGGGTTGTCCTACAATGAGCAGTTCTTC.